This T cell receptor (beta chain) was sequenced in a study of blood T cell repertoires in COVID-19. Across the whole study: From T cells, B-cell-depleted T cells, or PBMCs came the material, which was cDNA or gDNA.

As processed by the authors: By means of reference gene primer amplification, nucleated cell counts were estimated. The data were produced by immunoSEQ multiplex PCR, yet TCRdb's version contains in-frame clones alone and is incomplete. Clone size and V and J calls were adopted from that table, with D and trimming inferred from the DNA. The repertoire holds 150,000 to 200,000 clones, with nearly 80% as singletons. V shed 0 bases and J shed 2 bases, with 5 bases lying between them. This CDR3 has 14 amino acids. CDR1 and CDR2 (germline): SGHAT, FQNNGV. V gene TRBV11-2 combines with J gene TRBJ2-4, with D hard to call. Sequenced input: peripheral blood. The receptor was isolated from a woman older than 75 with acute or convalescent COVID-19. Written as DNA, the CDR3 is TGTGCCAGCAGCTTAGAAAGCCCCAAAAACATTCAGTACTTC. This sequence encodes CASSLESPKNIQYF.